The next 32 T cell receptor beta chains were all read from a single sample in a study of cytomegalovirus exposure and HLA in healthy donors (dated by TCRdb to 2015 to 2018). Libraries were constructed by the immunoSEQ multiplex PCR assay. A mixture of 60 forward primers for TCR Vbeta segments and 13 reverse primers for TCR Jbeta segments was used in the multiplex PCR. TCRdb provides this immuneACCESS table in a form limited to in-frame rearrangements. Some clones are lacking; in checked studies, under half of them reflect an unresolved V gene, and why the rest are absent is not known. For this sample there are 150,000 to 200,000 clones; roughly 85% appear just once. Together, the top ten hold around 0.97% of the sample. The specimen was PBMCs. The source of these receptors is a woman aged 45 to 65 in good health and CMV-seropositive.

The chain recombines TRBV7-9 with TRBJ2-5; TRBD2 agrees at 7 bases. CDR1 and CDR2 (germline): SEHNR, FQNEAQ (reference sequence). The junction had 16 bases not matched to a gene; V was cut back by 1 base and J by 2 bases. This CDR3 is built from 19 residues. The CDR3 nucleotides read TGTGCCAGCAGCTTAGTGGCAGTGTCACCAGCGGGGAGACAAGAGACCCAGTACTTC. Its translation is CASSLVAVSPAGRQETQYF.

The J gene is TRBJ1-3, the V gene TRBV28; TRBD1 aligns across 9 bases. This CDR3 is built from 12 residues. V dropped 11 bases and J dropped 5; count of bases not matched to a gene: 4. Germline V CDR1 and CDR2: MDHEN, SYDVKM. The CDR3 region is CAWGQGRNTIYF. CDR3 coding DNA: TGTGCCTGGGGACAGGGTAGAAACACCATATATTTT.

The rearrangement uses TRBV7-8 and TRBJ2-3; 8 bases map to TRBD2. V was clipped by 1 base and J by 3 bases; unmatched bases: 6. The CDR3 spans 16 residues. Germline CDR1 is SGHVS and CDR2 is FQNEAQ. The CDR3 region is CASSLEAGEGTDTQYF. CDR3 bases: TGTGCCAGCAGCTTAGAAGCGGGAGAAGGAACAGATACGCAGTATTTT.

This sequence joins TRBV19 and TRBJ1-2; 9 bases align to TRBD1. The CDR3 is made up of 16 amino acids. Germline V gene data show CDR1 as LNHDA and CDR2 as SQIVND (reference sequence). V shed 5 bases, J shed 7 bases, and the junction held 14 bases outside the gene matches. The CDR3 sequence: CASSPPAPGQGRGYTF. The DNA for the CDR3 is TGTGCCAGTAGTCCCCCCGCCCCGGGACAGGGTCGTGGCTACACCTTC.

V gene TRBV6-1 combines with J gene TRBJ2-1; D not resolved. The germline V and J ends were trimmed by 6 bases and 0 bases, with 12 bases remaining between them. The CDR3 spans 15 residues. CDR1 MNHNS and CDR2 SASEGT come from the germline V gene. The CDR3 sequence: CASSVLLSSYNEQFF. DNA of the CDR3: TGTGCCAGCAGCGTACTACTGAGCTCCTACAATGAGCAGTTCTTC.

V and J are TRBV4-3 and TRBJ1-1, with D hard to call. Germline CDR1 is LGHNA and CDR2 is YSLEER. This CDR3 region has 14 residues. Trimming took off 0 bases at V and 2 bases at J, with 7 bases between the two ends. DNA of the CDR3: TGCGCCAGCAGCCAAGATTCCAGTAACACTGAAGCTTTCTTT. It is translated as CASSQDSSNTEAFF.

This sequence joins TRBV28 and TRBJ1-4, with TRBD1 as a possible D gene (6 bases). The CDR3 covers 14 residues. The ends were cut back, 3 bases at V and 8 bases at J, with 13 bases in the middle. Germline CDR1 reads MDHEN; CDR2 reads SYDVKM. CDR3 in amino acids: CASSFGTTQEKLFF. As DNA, the CDR3 is TGTGCCAGCAGTTTCGGGACAACCCAAGAAAAACTGTTTTTT.

The chain is built from TRBV2 and TRBJ2-3; D perhaps matches TRBD1 (6 bases). The CDR3 sequence is 14 residues long. Germline CDR1 and CDR2: SNHLY and FYNNEI. The V end was cut by 6 bases, the J end by 0 bases, with 10 bases between. Here the CDR3 DNA reads TGTGCCAGCAGCCTTGGGGGCAGCACAGATACGCAGTATTTT. This translates into CASSLGGSTDTQYF.

The chain is built from TRBV2 and TRBJ1-2; D may be TRBD1 (5 bases). CDR3 length: 13 residues. Germline V lookup: CDR1 SNHLY, CDR2 FYNNEI. V was shortened by 2 bases and J by 4 bases, with 8 bases between the two germline ends. CDR3 sequence: CASSEQGSYGYTF. The DNA of the CDR3 is TGTGCCAGCAGTGAACAGGGAAGCTATGGCTACACCTTC.

About this clone: The junction shows a germline mismatch at one end, possibly a read error. The rearrangement links TRBV7-9 to TRBJ2-1; no clear D. Germline loops: CDR1 SEHNR, CDR2 FQNEAQ (reference sequence). The CDR3 length is 12 residues. The CDR3 region is CSSSTRVDEQFF. The CDR3, as DNA: TGTTCCAGCAGCACCCGGGTGGATGAGCAGTTCTTC.

This chain joins TRBV18 and TRBJ1-2; D might be TRBD1 (5 bases). Germline assignment: CDR1 KGHSH and CDR2 LQKENI. V was clipped by 3 bases and J by 3 bases, with 11 bases between them. The CDR3 runs 14 residues. CDR3 DNA sequence: TGTGCCAGCTCACCGTCCGGGGGGGACTATGGCTACACCTTC. Its protein is CASSPSGGDYGYTF.

The CDR3 nucleotides are TGTGCCAGCAGCCAGTTAAAAGGGGTAGACCCAAACTATGGCTACACCTTC. Amino acids: CASSQLKGVDPNYGYTF. This rearrangement joins TRBV7-6 to TRBJ1-2; tentatively, D is TRBD1 (5 bases). Germline V gene lookup returns CDR1 SGHVS and CDR2 FNYEAQ. Trimming left V 5 bases short and J 2 bases short, with 21 bases between. The CDR3 length is 17 residues. Full variable domain (outside the CDR3, taken from reference TRBV7-6 and TRBJ1-2): GAGVSQSPRYKVTKRGQDVALRCDPISGHVSLYWYRQALGQGPEFLTYFNYEAQQDKSGLPNDRFSAERPEGSISTLTIQRTEQRDSAMYRCASSQLKGVDPNYGYTFGSGTRLTVV.

This chain links TRBV5-6 with TRBJ1-2, with 8 positions matching TRBD1. CDR1 SGHDT and CDR2 YYEEEE come from the germline V gene. There are 14 residues in the CDR3. Unmatched junction bases numbered 2, after V lost 4 bases and J lost 0 bases. The CDR3 coding sequence is TGTGCCAGCAGCCGACAGGGGACTAACTATGGCTACACCTTC. It encodes CASSRQGTNYGYTF.

The V call is TRBV21-1, the J call TRBJ1-5; the table's D call TRBD1 went unverified against the DNA. TRBV21-1 is recorded as a pseudogene. The CDR3 spans 21 residues. As DNA, the CDR3 is TGTGCCAGCAGCAAAGATCCCCGGACAGGGACGGGGGTAAATAGCAATCAGCCCCAGCATTTT. It specifies CASSKDPRTGTGVNSNQPQHF.

CDR3 nucleotides: TGCGCCAGCAGCCAAAGTGACAGGGGAGGGTCTAATGAAAAACTGTTTTTT. Amino acid sequence: CASSQSDRGGSNEKLFF. The genes are TRBV4-1 and TRBJ1-4; TRBD1 matches at 8 bases. CDR3 length: 17 amino acids. In germline, CDR1 is MGHRA, CDR2 YSYEKL. V was pared by 2 bases and J by 3 bases, with 8 bases of the junction left unmatched.

The rearrangement uses TRBV6-5 and TRBJ1-5; 8 nucleotides align to TRBD1. The CDR3 has 14 amino acids. J gave up 3 bases and V 7 bases, and 5 bases lay outside the gene matches. Germline loops: CDR1 MNHEY, CDR2 SVGAGI. In DNA, the CDR3 is TGTGCCAGCACCCAGGGGGCCTACAATCAGCCCCAGCATTTT. As protein: CASTQGAYNQPQHF.

This chain joins TRBV19 and TRBJ2-6, with a possible D match to TRBD1 (6 bases). Germline V gene lookup returns CDR1 LNHDA and CDR2 SQIVND (reference sequence). Trimming took 1 base from V and 9 from J, leaving 13 bases between them. The CDR3 contains 15 residues. CDR3 sequence reads: CASSIGQGSRNVLTF. The CDR3 DNA is TGTGCCAGTAGTATAGGCCAGGGGTCGCGCAACGTCCTGACTTTC.

This chain connects TRBV5-1 to TRBJ2-2; TRBD1 matches at 9 bases. The CDR3 length is 15 residues. V shed 4 bases, J shed 6 bases, and the junction held 7 bases outside the gene matches. Germline V gene sequence: CDR1 SGHRS, CDR2 YFSETQ. The CDR3 protein is CASSAWDRDPGELFF. The CDR3 DNA sequence: TGCGCCAGCAGCGCATGGGACAGGGATCCCGGGGAGCTGTTTTTT.

The chain recombines TRBV5-4 with TRBJ1-1; TRBD1 might be the D (5 bases). V was pared by 0 bases and J by 7 bases, with 13 bases between. CDR3 length: 14 residues. Looked up from germline, CDR1 is SGHNT and CDR2 is YYREEE (reference sequence). This chain's CDR3 is CASSLAVGQNEAFF. The CDR3 DNA sequence: TGTGCCAGCAGCTTGGCGGTGGGGCAGAATGAAGCTTTCTTT. The whole variable domain, filled in from reference TRBV5-4 and TRBJ1-1, reads ETGVTQSPTHLIKTRGQQVTLRCSSQSGHNTVSWYQQALGQGPQFIFQYYREEENGRGNFPPRFSGLQFPNYSSELNVNALELDDSALYLCASSLAVGQNEAFFGQGTRLTVV.

This clone was seen only a few times. The rearrangement links TRBV15 to TRBJ2-7; tentatively, D is TRBD1 (6 bases). The CDR3 length is 13 residues. Trimming took off 1 base at V and 7 bases at J, with 11 bases between the two ends. The germline V gene encodes CDR1 LNHNV and CDR2 YYDKDF (reference sequence). CDR3 sequence reads: CATSRGTEREQYF. The CDR3, as DNA: TGTGCCACCAGCAGAGGGACAGAGCGGGAGCAGTACTTC.

The chain couples TRBV15 to TRBJ1-5, with a weak D call TRBD1 (5 bases). This CDR3 has 16 residues. With 0 bases removed from V and 5 bases from J, the gap between germline ends came to 14 bases. The germline CDR1 and CDR2 sequences are LNHNV and YYDKDF (reference sequence). The chain's CDR3 is CATSRDLQVADQPQHF. For the CDR3, the DNA is TGTGCCACCAGCAGAGATCTACAGGTAGCGGATCAGCCCCAGCATTTT.

The rearrangement links TRBV6-6 to TRBJ1-4; the D is unclear. Germline V CDR1 and CDR2: MNHNY, SVGAGI (reference sequence). V lost 10 bases to trimming and J lost 4 bases, with 13 bases between them. This CDR3 is 13 amino acids long. The CDR3 here is CATRWADNEKLFF. In nucleotides, the CDR3 is TGTGCCACCAGATGGGCCGATAATGAAAAACTGTTTTTT.

CDR3 in amino acids: CASSLVASGSYEQYF. CDR3 bases: TGTGCCAGCAGCTTAGTGGCTAGCGGGAGCTACGAGCAGTACTTC. This rearrangement joins TRBV11-2 to TRBJ2-7; 10 nucleotides match TRBD2. Germline V gene data show CDR1 as SGHAT and CDR2 as FQNNGV. The CDR3 contains 15 residues. V lost 1 base to trimming and J lost 3 bases; unmatched junction nucleotides: 3.

The J gene is TRBJ2-5, the V gene TRBV29-1; a weak D match, TRBD2 (6 bases). Germline CDR1 and CDR2: SQVTM and ANQGSEA. This CDR3 contains 13 residues. Between the trimmed V and J ends, which lost 4 bases and 7 bases, there was a span of 16 bases. CDR3 region: CSVASEAGGTQYF. The CDR3 DNA reads TGCAGCGTTGCGTCTGAGGCCGGGGGGACCCAGTACTTC.

This clone appeared once. The sample has other DNA sequences that encode this CDR3 too. V is TRBV5-1 and J is TRBJ2-2, with TRBD2 matching over 8 bases. Germline V lookup: CDR1 SGHRS, CDR2 YFSETQ. The CDR3 is made up of 15 amino acids. The trim removed 0 bases at V and 5 bases at J, leaving 3 bases unmatched. The CDR3 DNA reads as TGCGCCAGCAGCTTGGTAGCGGGGAATACCGGGGAGCTGTTTTTT. Protein: CASSLVAGNTGELFF.

The V and J genes are TRBV7-2 and TRBJ1-5; 8 positions agree with TRBD1. CDR1 and CDR2 from the germline V gene are SGHTA and FQGNSA. V dropped 4 bases and J dropped 4; count of bases not matched to a gene: 9. The CDR3 has 16 amino acids. DNA for the CDR3: TGTGCCAGCAGCTCTAAAGGACAGGGTGGGAATCAGCCCCAGCATTTT. This encodes CASSSKGQGGNQPQHF.

This clone was picked up a small number of times. The chain combines TRBV5-5 with TRBJ2-7; 8 nucleotides agree with TRBD1. This CDR3 contains 14 residues. Germline V CDR1 and CDR2: SGHKS, YYEKEE (reference sequence). V lost 4 bases to trimming and J lost 4 bases; unmatched junction nucleotides: 7. The CDR3 DNA reads TGTGCCAGCAGCCCGGACAGGGTACGTTACGAGCAGTACTTC. It is translated as CASSPDRVRYEQYF.

The chain has TRBV6-6 and TRBJ2-5; D not resolved. The V gene lost 6 bases and the J gene lost 5 bases, with 10 bases spanning the gap. Germline V CDR1 and CDR2: MNHNY, SVGAGI (reference sequence). The CDR3 extends over 12 amino acids. CDR3 DNA sequence: TGTGCCAGCAGCGAGACTCGGGAGACCCAGTACTTC. Amino acid sequence: CASSETRETQYF.

With regard to this clone: This same CDR3 is encoded by further DNA sequences in the sample. The gene calls are TRBV29-1 and TRBJ2-7; TRBD1 matches at 7 bases. Trimming cost V 1 base and J 2 bases; bases outside gene matches: 2. The CDR3 consists of 13 residues. Germline assignment: CDR1 SQVTM and CDR2 ANQGSEA. DNA of the CDR3: TGCAGCGTTGAAGGGACAGGAGCCTACGAGCAGTACTTC. This translates into CSVEGTGAYEQYF.

The rearrangement links TRBV11-2 to TRBJ1-2; D may be TRBD1 (5 bases). The V end was cut by 5 bases, the J end by 0 bases, with 10 bases between. CDR1 and CDR2 (germline): SGHAT, FQNNGV. The CDR3 runs to 14 residues. The CDR3 reads CASSRARANYGYTF. The CDR3 nucleotides are TGTGCCAGCAGCCGAGCCAGGGCTAACTATGGCTACACCTTC.

The chain is built from TRBV9 and TRBJ2-7, with 9 bases that match TRBD1. Germline V gene data show CDR1 as SGDLS and CDR2 as YYNGEE. The V gene end was trimmed by 3 bases and the J gene end by 4 bases; junction bases not matched to a gene: 8. The CDR3 length is 15 residues. The CDR3 here is CASSAGQGRTYEQYF. The DNA for the CDR3 is TGTGCCAGCAGCGCCGGACAGGGGAGGACTTACGAGCAGTACTTC.

The chain recombines TRBV5-4 with TRBJ2-3; TRBD2 aligns across 9 bases. The length of the CDR3 is 18 residues. V lost 1 base, J lost 1 base, and 10 bases stayed unmatched. Germline V lookup: CDR1 SGHNT, CDR2 YYREEE (reference sequence). The CDR3, as DNA: TGTGCCAGCAGCTTGTTGCTAGCGGGGATAGAGGGCACAGATACGCAGTATTTT. Encoded protein: CASSLLLAGIEGTDTQYF.